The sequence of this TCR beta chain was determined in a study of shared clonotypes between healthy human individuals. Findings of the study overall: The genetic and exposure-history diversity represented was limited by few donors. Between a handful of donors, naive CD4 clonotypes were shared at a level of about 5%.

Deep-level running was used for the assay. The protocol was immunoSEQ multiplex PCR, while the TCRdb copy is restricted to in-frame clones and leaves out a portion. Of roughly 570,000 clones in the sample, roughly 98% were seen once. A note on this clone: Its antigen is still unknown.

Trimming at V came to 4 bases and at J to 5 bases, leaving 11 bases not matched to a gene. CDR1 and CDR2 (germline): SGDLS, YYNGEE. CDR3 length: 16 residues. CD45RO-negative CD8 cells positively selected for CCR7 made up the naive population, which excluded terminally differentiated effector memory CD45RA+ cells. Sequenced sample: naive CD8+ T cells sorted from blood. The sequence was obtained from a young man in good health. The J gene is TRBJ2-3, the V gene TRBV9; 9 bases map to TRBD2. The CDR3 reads CASSLRGSGRLDTQYF. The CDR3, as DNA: TGTGCCAGCAGCCTCCGGGGTAGCGGGAGATTAGATACGCAGTATTTT.